A single sample is the source of the 30 T cell receptor beta chains below, sequenced in a study of cytomegalovirus exposure and HLA in healthy donors. Clones were sequenced by immunoSEQ multiplex PCR, and TCRdb holds only the in-frame ones, with some missing. The table records roughly 150,000 clones, about 88% of them present only once. Material: PBMCs. These receptors were collected from a young woman in good health and CMV-seropositive.

The chain recombines TRBV11-3 with TRBJ1-2; unclear D gene. Germline V gene sequence: CDR1 SGHNT, CDR2 YENEEA. Trimming removed 1 base at V and 0 bases at J, with 6 bases between. CDR3 size: 14 residues. The CDR3 sequence: CASSLGIANYGYTF. The DNA of the CDR3 is TGTGCCAGCAGCTTAGGCATAGCTAACTATGGCTACACCTTC.

The chain has TRBV11-3 and TRBJ2-7; TRBD2 might be the D (5 bases). The CDR3 has 17 residues. The V gene lost 0 bases and the J gene lost 3 bases, with 18 bases spanning the gap. CDR1 is SGHNT, CDR2 YENEEA, per germline. CDR3 nucleotide sequence: TGTGCCAGCAGCTTAGATCGGGTCCGGGGAACTCTCTACGAGCAGTACTTC. This codes for CASSLDRVRGTLYEQYF.

This clone has just one count. This rearrangement joins TRBV21-1 to TRBJ2-2; the tabulated D call, TRBD1, remains unverified against the DNA. TRBV21-1 is reported as a pseudogene. There are 13 residues in the CDR3. The CDR3 here is CASSEQGPGELFF. The CDR3 DNA reads as TGTGCCAGCAGCGAACAGGGGCCCGGGGAGCTGTTTTTT.

This sequence joins TRBV6-1 and TRBJ2-7, with D possibly being TRBD2 (6 bases). V was pared by 2 bases and J by 4 bases, with 12 bases between. The CDR3 totals 14 residues. Germline V gene lookup returns CDR1 MNHNS and CDR2 SASEGT. The CDR3 nucleotides are TGTGCCAGCAGTGAATTAGCGGAGAAATACGAGCAGTACTTC. This gives the protein CASSELAEKYEQYF.

The rearrangement links TRBV5-6 to TRBJ1-3; no reliable D call. The V gene lost 1 base and the J gene lost 0 bases, with 14 bases spanning the gap. Germline CDR1 is SGHDT and CDR2 is YYEEEE. The CDR3 runs 17 residues. As DNA, the CDR3 is TGTGCCAGCAGCTTGTTAGAGCAGTACTACTCTGGAAACACCATATATTTT. This translates into CASSLLEQYYSGNTIYF.

V gene TRBV7-8 combines with J gene TRBJ1-5; 7 bases match TRBD1. The length of the CDR3 is 17 residues. CDR1 and CDR2 from the germline V gene are SGHVS and FQNEAQ. V lost 6 bases, J lost 0 bases, and 11 bases stayed unmatched. The CDR3 region has the DNA TGTGCCAGCAGTACCCAAACAGGGGCTAATAGCAATCAGCCCCAGCATTTT. This gives the protein CASSTQTGANSNQPQHF.

The rearrangement joins TRBV28 to TRBJ2-7; D not resolved. The V gene lost 3 bases and the J gene lost 2 bases, with 8 bases spanning the gap. CDR1 is MDHEN and CDR2 is SYDVKM in the germline V gene. This CDR3 comprises 13 residues. This CDR3 reads CASSFISAYEQYF. The CDR3 coding sequence is TGTGCCAGCAGTTTCATTTCGGCCTACGAGCAGTACTTC.

The chain recombines TRBV28 with TRBJ1-4; D remains unclear. In germline, CDR1 is MDHEN, CDR2 SYDVKM. The CDR3 is 12 residues long. Deletions cut 8 bases from V and 0 bases from J, with 4 bases between. In DNA form, the CDR3 reads TGTGCCAGCCGCGCAACTAATGAAAAACTGTTTTTT. This gives the protein CASRATNEKLFF.

V is TRBV28 and J is TRBJ2-7, with a tentative D call TRBD1 (6 bases). The CDR3 extends over 11 amino acids. Trimming stripped 5 bases from V and 6 bases from J, with 8 bases between. CDR1 and CDR2 from the germline V gene are MDHEN and SYDVKM. CDR3 amino acids: CASSPRGEQYF. The CDR3 DNA reads as TGTGCCAGCAGTCCCAGGGGCGAGCAGTACTTC.

This clone showed up many times. The CDR3, as DNA: TGTGCCAGCGGAGGCGTCCAAAATCAGCCCCAGCATTTT. This translates into CASGGVQNQPQHF. V and J are TRBV19 and TRBJ1-5, with no clear D. Germline-derived CDR1 and CDR2 are LNHDA and SQIVND (reference sequence). The CDR3 is 13 residues long. Trimming left V 9 bases short and J 4 bases short, with 13 bases between.

The J gene is TRBJ2-5, the V gene TRBV11-2; 10 bases match TRBD2. The CDR3 runs 14 residues. V gave up 3 bases and J gave up 3 bases; unmatched junction bases: 1. The germline gives CDR1 SGHAT, CDR2 FQNNGV. This CDR3 is CASSFTSGKETQYF. The CDR3 nucleotides are TGTGCCAGCAGCTTTACTAGCGGGAAAGAGACCCAGTACTTC.

This chain connects TRBV28 to TRBJ2-1; D may be TRBD2 (5 bases). The CDR3 extends over 17 amino acids. With 7 bases removed from V and 0 bases from J, the gap between germline ends came to 19 bases. The germline CDR1 and CDR2 sequences are MDHEN and SYDVKM. CDR3 residues: CASTLHRGVSSYNEQFF. The CDR3 DNA is TGTGCCAGCACCCTCCACCGGGGAGTCAGCTCCTACAATGAGCAGTTCTTC. Variable domain in full (rest from reference TRBV28 and TRBJ2-1): DVKVTQSSRYLVKRTGEKVFLECVQDMDHENMFWYRQDPGLGLRLIYFSYDVKMKEKGDIPEGYSVSREKKERFSLILESASTNQTSMYLCASTLHRGVSSYNEQFFGPGTRLTVL.

The rearrangement joins TRBV10-2 to TRBJ1-5; possible D gene TRBD1, 6 bases. This CDR3 is 13 amino acids long. Germline CDR1 WSHSY, CDR2 SAAADI. The ends were cut back, 2 bases at V and 5 bases at J, with 7 bases in the middle. CDR3 nucleotide sequence: TGCGCCAGCAGTGAGCAGGGGCATCAGCCCCAGCATTTT. Its protein product is CASSEQGHQPQHF.

The V gene is TRBV28, the J gene TRBJ2-5; 9 bases map to TRBD2. CDR1 and CDR2 (germline): MDHEN, SYDVKM. The V segment lost 5 bases and the J segment 4 bases; nucleotides outside the gene matches: 5. The CDR3 is 14 amino acids. The CDR3 coding sequence is TGTGCCAGCAGTCCCGCGGGAGGGCCAGAGACCCAGTACTTC. Its translation is CASSPAGGPETQYF.

The rearrangement links TRBV6-6 to TRBJ1-1, with a possible D match to TRBD1 (5 bases). The CDR3 sequence is 15 residues long. V shed 4 bases and J shed 1 base, with 13 bases lying between them. Germline CDR1 is MNHNY and CDR2 is SVGAGI (reference sequence). The CDR3 reads CASSSRVQGNTEAFF. The DNA of the CDR3 is TGTGCCAGCAGTTCGAGAGTCCAGGGGAACACTGAAGCTTTCTTT.

This clone has only a few counts. The J gene is TRBJ2-7, the V gene TRBV30, with a possible D match to TRBD2 (6 bases). With 4 bases removed from V and 6 bases from J, the gap between germline ends came to 19 bases. The CDR3 totals 14 residues. Germline assignment: CDR1 GTSNPN and CDR2 SVGIG (reference sequence). CDR3 amino acids: CAWTRTRDFGEQYF. CDR3 nucleotides: TGTGCCTGGACCCGAACCCGGGACTTCGGCGAGCAGTACTTC. Using reference TRBV30 and TRBJ2-7 for the parts outside the CDR3, the full variable domain is SQTIHQWPATLVQPVGSPLSLECTVEGTSNPNLYWYRQAAGRGLQLLFYSVGIGQISSEVPQNLSASRPQDRQFILSSKKLLLSDSGFYLCAWTRTRDFGEQYFGPGTRLTVT.

The chain is built from TRBV10-3 and TRBJ2-2, with TRBD1 identical over 9 bases. Germline values: CDR1 ENHRY, CDR2 SYGVKD. CDR3 length: 16 residues. J gave up 2 bases and V 4 bases, and 5 bases lay outside the gene matches. Here the CDR3 DNA reads TGTGCCATCAGTGGGGGACAGGGTTCAAACACCGGGGAGCTGTTTTTT. Translation gives CAISGGQGSNTGELFF.

The V call is TRBV19, the J call TRBJ1-2; 7 bases match TRBD1. The J segment lost 2 bases and the V segment lost 3 bases, leaving 3 bases of the junction unmatched. CDR3 length: 14 amino acids. The germline V gene encodes CDR1 LNHDA and CDR2 SQIVND (reference sequence). The CDR3 sequence is CASSMGQLNYGYTF. The DNA for the CDR3 is TGTGCCAGTAGTATGGGACAGCTGAACTATGGCTACACCTTC.

This clone occurred once. The gene calls are TRBV7-8 and TRBJ2-3; TRBD2 agrees at 10 bases. CDR1 and CDR2 from the germline V gene are SGHVS and FQNEAQ. This CDR3 spans 18 amino acids. J lost 0 bases, V lost 1 base, and 7 bases had no gene match. The CDR3 sequence is CASSLEASGSRSTDTQYF. As DNA, the CDR3 is TGTGCCAGCAGCTTAGAGGCTAGCGGGAGTCGTAGCACAGATACGCAGTATTTT.

J is TRBJ2-2 and V is TRBV4-3; 12 bases line up with TRBD2. This CDR3 contains 19 residues. Looked up from germline, CDR1 is LGHNA and CDR2 is YSLEER. Trimming cost V 8 bases and J 3 bases; bases outside gene matches: 16. CDR3 coding DNA: TGCGCCAGCTCTTGGGGACTAGCGGGCCGACCATGGGACACCGGGGAGCTGTTTTTT. Translating gives CASSWGLAGRPWDTGELFF.

The chain couples TRBV28 to TRBJ2-7; tentative D call: TRBD1 (6 bases). The CDR3 runs to 15 residues. Germline CDR1 MDHEN, CDR2 SYDVKM. Trimming took 7 bases from V and 2 from J, leaving 18 bases between them. CDR3 sequence: CASTPSGHSTYEQYF. CDR3 coding DNA: TGTGCCAGCACCCCCTCGGGACACTCAACCTACGAGCAGTACTTC.

The chain has TRBV4-1 and TRBJ2-1, with 12 bases aligning to TRBD2. CDR1 is MGHRA and CDR2 is YSYEKL in the germline V gene. V gave up 1 base and J gave up 4 bases; unmatched junction bases: 17. The CDR3 has 21 residues. CDR3 DNA sequence: TGCGCCAGCAGCCAAGGGCGGGGGACAGGGACGACTAGCGGGAGTTACAATGAGCAGTTCTTC. Its protein product is CASSQGRGTGTTSGSYNEQFF.

As DNA, the CDR3 is TGCGCCAGCAGCTTGGCCCCGCAGGATGTGTCGGATACGCAGTATTTT. It encodes CASSLAPQDVSDTQYF. The J gene is TRBJ2-3, the V gene TRBV5-1; D is undetermined. The germline gives CDR1 SGHRS, CDR2 YFSETQ. The CDR3 has 16 residues. Trimming shortened V by 0 bases and J by 6 bases, and 17 bases separated the two germline ends.

The chain joins TRBV14 to TRBJ1-2; 10 bases align to TRBD1. Looked up from germline, CDR1 is SGHDN and CDR2 is FVKESK. Losses at the gene ends were 3 bases for V and 8 bases for J; bases not matched to a gene: 3. The CDR3 is 13 amino acids. CDR3 DNA sequence: TGTGCCAGCAGCCAGGGACAGGGGTTCGGCTACACCTTC. Translated, it gives CASSQGQGFGYTF.

This chain joins TRBV7-9 and TRBJ1-4; 7 nucleotides line up with TRBD1. The trim removed 2 bases at V and 4 bases at J, leaving 4 bases unmatched. Germline V lookup: CDR1 SEHNR, CDR2 FQNEAQ (reference sequence). This CDR3 contains 15 residues. CDR3 sequence (DNA): TGTGCCAGCAGCTTAATGGGGACAGTTAATGAAAAACTGTTTTTT. Translation gives CASSLMGTVNEKLFF.

J is TRBJ2-1 and V is TRBV2; TRBD2 aligns across 11 bases. V shed 6 bases, J shed 4 bases, and the junction held 5 bases outside the gene matches. This CDR3 spans 15 amino acids. Per germline, CDR1 SNHLY and CDR2 FYNNEI. CDR3 nucleotide sequence: TGTGCCAGCAGCGAGGGGACTAGCGGTTACAATGAGCAGTTCTTC. Translation: CASSEGTSGYNEQFF.

In this sample, this clone turned up once. This chain links TRBV18 with TRBJ1-5; tentatively, D is TRBD1 (5 bases). This CDR3 has 17 residues. From germline, CDR1 is KGHSH and CDR2 LQKENI. V was trimmed by 2 bases and J by 2 bases, leaving 16 bases between them. CDR3 in amino acids: CASSPRISGGGNQPQHF. Here the CDR3 DNA reads TGTGCCAGCTCACCAAGGATCTCCGGAGGGGGCAATCAGCCCCAGCATTTT.

The chain is built from TRBV7-6 and TRBJ1-3; possible D gene TRBD1, 5 bases. The CDR3 is 14 amino acids. With 5 bases removed from V and 2 bases from J, the gap between germline ends came to 10 bases. The germline V gene has CDR1 SGHVS and CDR2 FNYEAQ. The CDR3 nucleotides read TGTGCCAGCAGCCTTAGGGGTACTGGAAACACCATATATTTT. This gives the protein CASSLRGTGNTIYF. The complete variable domain, with remaining parts taken from reference TRBV7-6 and TRBJ1-3, reads GAGVSQSPRYKVTKRGQDVALRCDPISGHVSLYWYRQALGQGPEFLTYFNYEAQQDKSGLPNDRFSAERPEGSISTLTIQRTEQRDSAMYRCASSLRGTGNTIYFGEGSWLTVV.

The chain links TRBV7-6 to TRBJ2-2; a weak D match, TRBD2 (5 bases). CDR1 and CDR2 from the germline V gene are SGHVS and FNYEAQ. Trimming removed 1 base at V and 7 bases at J, with 13 bases between. The length of the CDR3 is 15 residues. CDR3 nucleotide sequence: TGTGCCAGCAGCTTAGACGGGAACTGGGGCGGGGAGCTGTTTTTT. This translates into CASSLDGNWGGELFF. The whole variable domain, filled in from reference TRBV7-6 and TRBJ2-2, reads GAGVSQSPRYKVTKRGQDVALRCDPISGHVSLYWYRQALGQGPEFLTYFNYEAQQDKSGLPNDRFSAERPEGSISTLTIQRTEQRDSAMYRCASSLDGNWGGELFFGEGSRLTVL.

This chain joins TRBV28 and TRBJ1-2; a possible D gene is TRBD1 (6 bases). This CDR3 contains 14 residues. CDR1 is MDHEN, CDR2 SYDVKM, per germline. The V gene lost 7 bases and the J gene lost 3 bases, with 15 bases spanning the gap. The CDR3 sequence is CASTQGQVYYGYTF. The DNA of the CDR3 is TGTGCCAGCACCCAGGGGCAGGTTTACTATGGCTACACCTTC.